This T cell receptor (beta chain) was retrieved from a study of brain T cells in children with intractable seizures. Time point described: blood from clinic visit 5 months post-surgery; TSC patient then seizure free. Before surgery, patients took at least one anti-epileptic drug. Sequencing used immunoSEQ multiplex PCR; TCRdb keeps in-frame clones, though not all of them. The table includes a few hundred thousand clones, nearly 95% detected once. V lost 1 base and J 1 base, leaving 10 bases between the germline ends. CDR1 is LNHDA, CDR2 SQIVND, per germline (reference sequence). CDR3 size: 15 residues. Findings and limits, study-wide: Clones missing pre-surgery may reflect undersampling of that blood sample. HCMV serostatus was not known, and viral specificity came from CDR3 similarity only.

Regarding this clone: What it recognizes is unknown.

The chain couples TRBV19 to TRBJ1-1; D call uncertain. This TCR was sampled from a boy under two years old with tuberous sclerosis and intractable seizures. The sequencing used peripheral blood, collected more than 4 months after surgery. CDR3 in amino acids: CASSIGTITNTEAFF. The CDR3 DNA follows: TGTGCCAGTAGTATAGGAACGATTACGAACACTGAAGCTTTCTTT.